This T cell receptor beta chain was captured in a study of response to subunit inactivated influenza vaccine. Broader study findings: Authors suggested few new T cells are recruited by each seasonal influenza vaccination.

One entry per CDR3 protein, called by TCRdb with MiXCR from the RT-PCR reads. The data show more than 450,000 distinct CDR3 sequences, with over 9.5% seen just once and roughly a tenth held by the top ten. A few counts support this clonotype. Its antigen is not known. This CDR3 is 13 amino acids long. V lost 7 bases and J lost 8, with 17 bases in between. The rearrangement joins TRBV12-3 or TRBV12-4 to TRBJ1-2; D might be TRBD1 (6 bases). The clonotype comes from a man between 45 and 60 years old who received an inactivated influenza vaccine. The sample in question was PBMCs from blood, obtained on the day of vaccination. This CDR3 is CASKLWGPGGYTF. In nucleotides, the CDR3 is TGTGCCAGCAAGCTTTGGGGGCCGGGGGGCTACACCTTC.